This T cell receptor (beta chain) was sequenced during a study of response to subunit inactivated influenza vaccine. Study-level points and caveats: The study's authors posited that every seasonal influenza vaccination enlists few new T cells.

Points on this clonotype: Its target is not known.

CDR1 LGHNA and CDR2 YNFKEQ come from the germline V gene. The CDR3 covers 15 residues. With 2 bases removed from V and 1 base from J, the gap between germline ends came to 10 bases. MiXCR, applied by TCRdb to the RT-PCR reads, yields one record per CDR3 protein. The table records 430,000 or so distinct CDR3 sequences, approximately 10% of them present only once. The chain joins TRBV4-2 to TRBJ2-3; TRBD1 is a possible D gene (6 bases). This TCR derives from a man between 50 and 59 years old who received an inactivated influenza vaccine. The sample consisted of PBMCs from blood, taken roughly 45 days after vaccination. CDR3 nucleotides: TGTGCCAGCAGCCAAAAGGACAGCCGCACAGATACGCAGTATTTT. Translation gives CASSQKDSRTDTQYF.